The entry below gives a single T cell receptor (beta chain) sequence along with its context. The data are from a study of blood T cell repertoires in COVID-19. Overall study: Samples taken during acute and convalescent COVID-19 were collected in the United States, Italy and Spain.

Clones were read by immunoSEQ multiplex PCR, and TCRdb kept only the in-frame ones, dropping some. The sample consists of tens of thousands of clones, roughly four fifths of them appearing once. Germline values: CDR1 LGHDT, CDR2 YNNKEL (reference sequence). This CDR3 spans 14 amino acids. Trimming pared 4 bases from V and 6 bases from J, leaving 13 bases between. The V and J genes are TRBV3-1 (or the pseudogene TRBV3-2) and TRBJ1-5; D perhaps matches TRBD1 (6 bases). Sequences were obtained from peripheral blood. The clonotype was recovered from a human donor in a cohort sampled during active or convalescent COVID-19. The CDR3 sequence is CASSRAQGGQPQHF. The DNA for the CDR3 is TGTGCCAGCAGCCGGGCACAGGGTGGTCAGCCCCAGCATTTT.